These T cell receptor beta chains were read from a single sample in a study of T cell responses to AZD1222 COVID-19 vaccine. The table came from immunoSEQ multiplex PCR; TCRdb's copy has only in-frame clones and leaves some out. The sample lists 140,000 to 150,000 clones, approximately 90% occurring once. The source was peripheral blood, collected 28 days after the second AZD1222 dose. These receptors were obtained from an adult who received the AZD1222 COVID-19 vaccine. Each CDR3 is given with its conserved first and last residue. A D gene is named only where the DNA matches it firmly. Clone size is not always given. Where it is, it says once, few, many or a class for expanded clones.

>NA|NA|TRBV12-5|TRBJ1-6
CASGPDSYNSPLHF
TGTGCTAGTGGTCCGGACAGCTATAATTCACCCCTCCACTTT
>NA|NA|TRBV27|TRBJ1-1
CVRWGMNTEAFF
TGCGTACGCTGGGGAATGAACACTGAAGCTTTCTTT
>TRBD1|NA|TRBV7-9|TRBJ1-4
CASSEGTSGGFNEKLFF
TGTGCCAGCAGCGAAGGAACATCAGGGGGCTTTAATGAAAAACTGTTTTTT
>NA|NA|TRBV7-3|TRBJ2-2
CASSINGVKSNTGELFF
TGTGCCAGCAGCATTAATGGGGTAAAGTCGAACACCGGGGAGCTGTTTTTT
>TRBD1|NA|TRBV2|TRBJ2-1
CASSPDRGGNNEQFF
TGTGCCAGCAGCCCGGACAGGGGGGGGAACAATGAGCAGTTCTTC
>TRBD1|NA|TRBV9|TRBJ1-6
CASSATGSSYNSPLHF
TGTGCCAGCAGCGCGACAGGGAGCTCCTATAATTCACCCCTCCACTTT
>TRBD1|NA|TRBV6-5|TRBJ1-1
CASIGTANTEAFF
TGTGCCAGCATTGGGACAGCGAACACTGAAGCTTTCTTT
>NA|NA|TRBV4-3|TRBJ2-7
CASSQGPQASYEQYF
TGCGCCAGCAGCCAAGGGCCCCAGGCGTCCTACGAGCAGTACTTC
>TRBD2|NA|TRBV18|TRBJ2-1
CASSKAGGKDNEQFF
TGTGCCAGCTCAAAAGCGGGAGGTAAGGACAATGAGCAGTTCTTC
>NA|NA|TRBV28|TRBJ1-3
CASRTQGKGNTIYF
TGTGCCAGCAGGACTCAGGGGAAGGGAAACACCATATATTTT
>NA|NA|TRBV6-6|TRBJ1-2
CATIYGGYTF
TGTGCCACAATATACGGGGGCTACACCTTC
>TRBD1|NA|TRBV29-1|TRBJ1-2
CSVQAGTGLNGYTF
TGCAGCGTCCAAGCCGGGACAGGGCTGAATGGCTACACCTTC
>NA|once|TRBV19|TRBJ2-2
CASTPGFQSTGTGELFF
TGTGCCAGTACCCCGGGGTTTCAATCGACTGGGACCGGGGAGCTGTTTTTT
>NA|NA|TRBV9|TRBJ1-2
CASTEAGQALNYGYTF
TGTGCCAGCACCGAAGCGGGGCAAGCACTAAACTATGGCTACACCTTC
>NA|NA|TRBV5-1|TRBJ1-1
CASSLRGRVNTEAFF
TGCGCCAGCAGCTTGCGGGGCAGGGTGAACACTGAAGCTTTCTTT
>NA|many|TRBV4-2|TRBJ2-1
CASSQEGHNPHNEQFF
TGTGCCAGCAGCCAAGAGGGCCATAACCCCCACAATGAGCAGTTCTTC
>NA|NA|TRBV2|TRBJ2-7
CASRATGTGRSYEQYF
TGTGCCAGCAGGGCAACCGGGACGGGACGTTCCTACGAGCAGTACTTC
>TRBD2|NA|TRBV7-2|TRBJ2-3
CASSQSGGITDTQYF
TGTGCCAGCAGCCAAAGCGGGGGGATCACAGATACGCAGTATTTT
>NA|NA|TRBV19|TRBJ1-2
CASSIDRSGYTF
TGTGCCAGTAGTATAGATCGGAGTGGCTACACCTTC
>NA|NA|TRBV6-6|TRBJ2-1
CASSYYPTTSGNEQFF
TGTGCCAGCAGTTACTACCCGACTACGAGCGGAAATGAGCAGTTCTTC
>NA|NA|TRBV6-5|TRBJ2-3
CASSYVSGQDTQYF
TGTGCCAGCAGTTACGTCTCAGGGCAAGATACGCAGTATTTT
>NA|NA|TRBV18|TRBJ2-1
CASSRGYEQFF
TGTGCCAGCTCACGGGGCTATGAGCAGTTCTTC
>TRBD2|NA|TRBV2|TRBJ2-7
CAPKLAASYEQYF
TGTGCCCCCAAACTAGCGGCCTCCTACGAGCAGTACTTC
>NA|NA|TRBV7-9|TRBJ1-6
CATEGGSSPLHF
TGTGCCACCGAGGGAGGTAGTTCACCCCTCCACTTT
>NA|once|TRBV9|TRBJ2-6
CASSARGSGANVLTF
TGTGCCAGCAGCGCGAGAGGATCTGGGGCCAACGTCCTGACTTTC
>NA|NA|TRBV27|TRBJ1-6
CASSFTLGSPLHF
TGTGCCAGCAGTTTTACTTTGGGTTCACCCCTCCACTTT
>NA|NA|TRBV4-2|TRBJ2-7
CASSPPWPGSSYEQYF
TGTGCCAGCAGCCCCCCCTGGCCGGGGAGCTCCTACGAGCAGTACTTC
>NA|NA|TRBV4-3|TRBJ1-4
CASSPVEQGRKLFF
TGCGCCAGCAGCCCGGTCGAACAGGGAAGAAAACTGTTTTTT
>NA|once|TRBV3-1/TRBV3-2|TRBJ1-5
CASSQDSQPQHF
TGTGCCAGCAGCCAAGACAGTCAGCCCCAGCATTTT
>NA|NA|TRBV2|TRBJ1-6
CASGRVGRDSPLHF
TGTGCCAGCGGGAGGGTAGGGAGAGACTCACCCCTCCACTTT
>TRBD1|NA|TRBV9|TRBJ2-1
CASSFTGGSHEQFF
TGTGCCAGCAGCTTCACAGGGGGGTCGCATGAGCAGTTCTTC
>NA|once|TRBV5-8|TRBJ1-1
CASSLRGGENTEAFF
TGTGCCAGCAGCCTCCGGGGCGGAGAGAACACTGAAGCTTTCTTT
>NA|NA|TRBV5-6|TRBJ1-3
CASSFGNTIYF
TGTGCCAGCAGCTTTGGAAACACCATATATTTT
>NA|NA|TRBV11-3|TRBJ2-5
CASSSKGGGETQYF
TGTGCCAGCAGCTCGAAGGGAGGGGGAGAGACCCAGTACTTC
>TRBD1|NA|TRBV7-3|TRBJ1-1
CASSLGQGEAFF
TGTGCCAGCAGCCTCGGACAGGGGGAAGCTTTCTTT
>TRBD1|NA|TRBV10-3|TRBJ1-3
CAISESYVAGTGKAWGNTIYF
TGTGCCATCAGTGAGTCCTACGTTGCAGGGACAGGGAAGGCGTGGGGAAACACCATATATTTT
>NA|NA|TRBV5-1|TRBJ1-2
CASSPFLAAGYGYTF
TGCGCCAGCAGCCCCTTTTTGGCTGCGGGCTATGGCTACACCTTC
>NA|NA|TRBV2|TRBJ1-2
CASSVLRGGYGYTF
TGTGCCAGCAGTGTATTACGCGGGGGCTATGGCTACACCTTC
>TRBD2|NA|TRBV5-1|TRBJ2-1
CASSLVASGRALVRNEQFF
TGCGCCAGCAGCTTGGTGGCTAGCGGGAGGGCCCTAGTTAGGAATGAGCAGTTCTTC
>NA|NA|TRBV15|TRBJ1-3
CATSPRGNTIYF
TGTGCCACCAGCCCGCGGGGAAACACCATATATTTT
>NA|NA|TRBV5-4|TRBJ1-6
CASSFAGDSPLHF
TGTGCCAGCAGCTTTGCGGGGGATTCACCCCTCCACTTT
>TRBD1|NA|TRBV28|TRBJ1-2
CASSLQGVNYGYTF
TGTGCCAGCAGTTTGCAGGGGGTAAACTATGGCTACACCTTC
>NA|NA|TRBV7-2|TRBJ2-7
CASSQEGRGDEQYF
TGTGCCAGCAGCCAAGAGGGTAGGGGGGACGAGCAGTACTTC
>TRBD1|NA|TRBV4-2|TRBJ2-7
CASSPILLSVVGGELYEQYF
TGTGCCAGCAGCCCAATCCTGTTATCCGTTGTAGGGGGCGAACTCTACGAGCAGTACTTC
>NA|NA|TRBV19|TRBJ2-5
CASSIDRGSLGWTQYF
TGTGCCAGTAGTATAGATCGGGGCAGCCTCGGGTGGACCCAGTACTTC
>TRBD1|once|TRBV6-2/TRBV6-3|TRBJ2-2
CASSSDRGGTGELFF
TGTGCCAGCAGTTCGGACAGGGGAGGCACCGGGGAGCTGTTTTTT
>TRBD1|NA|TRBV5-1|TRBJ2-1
CASSMGQGRFEQFF
TGCGCCAGCAGCATGGGACAGGGTAGATTTGAGCAGTTCTTC
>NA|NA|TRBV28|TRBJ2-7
CASSFTISYEQYF
TGTGCCAGCAGTTTTACGATCTCCTACGAGCAGTACTTC
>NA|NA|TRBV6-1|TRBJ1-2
CASSEAGHRDYGYTF
TGTGCCAGCAGTGAAGCCGGACACCGCGACTATGGCTACACCTTC
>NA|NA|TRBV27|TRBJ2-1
CATCKSERCDNEQFF
TGTGCCACATGTAAGAGCGAGCGGTGCGACAATGAGCAGTTCTTC
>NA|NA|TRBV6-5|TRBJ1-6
CASRTWGLGNSPLHF
TGTGCCAGCAGGACTTGGGGCTTGGGGAATTCACCCCTCCACTTT
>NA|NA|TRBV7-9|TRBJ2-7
CASSSPGRPYEQYF
TGTGCCAGCAGCTCGCCCGGGCGACCCTACGAGCAGTACTTC
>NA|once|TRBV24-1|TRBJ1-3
CATSASGNTIYF
TGTGCCACCAGTGCATCTGGAAACACCATATATTTT